The clone carrying this T cell receptor beta chain has just one count. Its cognate antigen is unknown. Every patient relapsed after autologous stem cell transplantation, and brentuximab vedotin exposure varied. Magnetic negative selection was used to purify CD4+ T cells from thawed PBMCs. This record belongs to a study of PD-1 blockade in classical Hodgkin lymphoma. Study-wide context: Patients were dosed intravenously with nivolumab at 3 mg/kg every 2 weeks. General study results and limits: Newly diagnosed and completely responding patients shared comparable baseline diversity. Reports indicated that newly diagnosed patients had lower baseline TCR diversity than healthy donors did. Unlike CD8+ TCR diversity, which did not rise significantly by C4D1, CD4+ TCR diversity did.

Only in-frame clones appear in the TCRdb table, and some are missing; sequencing was by immunoSEQ multiplex PCR. Among about 7,000 clones, more than 65% were seen once, and the ten largest hold around 4%. The material sequenced was CD4+ T cells from blood, taken at baseline. The TCR originated in a human donor with classical Hodgkin lymphoma.

The DNA of the CDR3 is TGCGCCAGCAGCCTAGGGTTGGTTAATGAAAAACTGTTTTTT. Amino acids: CASSLGLVNEKLFF. The chain recombines TRBV5-1 with TRBJ1-4; D is unclear. CDR1 is SGHRS, CDR2 YFSETQ, per germline. The CDR3 spans 14 residues. Trimming took 4 bases from V and 4 from J, leaving 11 bases between them.